Shown below are 25 T cell receptor beta chains from a single sample sequenced in a study of early T cells in non-severe SARS-CoV-2 infection. TCRdb reprocessed the 5' RACE reads with MiXCR, giving one entry per CDR3 protein. The sample lists tens of thousands of distinct CDR3 sequences, approximately 12% seen once, with 0.95% to 1.5% in the top ten. This specimen was whole blood, taken at baseline. The receptors come from an adult who was a healthcare worker with PCR-confirmed SARS-CoV-2 infection or an uninfected control (not recorded which). The donor label of this sample is uncertain.

Ten or more counts support this clonotype. The rearrangement joins TRBV6-1 to TRBJ1-5; D gene uncertain. The CDR3 sequence is 14 residues long. With 6 bases removed from V and 4 bases from J, the gap between germline ends came to 13 bases. Germline V lookup: CDR1 MNHNS, CDR2 SASEGT. Here the CDR3 DNA reads TGTGCCAGCAGGGCCCGACGGGTTAATCAGCCCCAGCATTTT. Translated, it gives CASRARRVNQPQHF.

The V gene is TRBV5-1, the J gene TRBJ1-1; tentatively, D is TRBD1 (6 bases). The CDR3 covers 15 residues. Trimming took off 1 base at V and 10 bases at J, with 20 bases between the two ends. Per the germline V gene, CDR1 is SGHRS and CDR2 is YFSETQ. The chain's CDR3 is CASSLRGGVGDGAFF. DNA for the CDR3: TGCGCCAGCAGCTTGCGAGGGGGTGTCGGGGATGGAGCTTTCTTT.

The rearrangement links TRBV6-2 or TRBV6-3 to TRBJ2-7; D possibly corresponds to TRBD1 (6 bases). This CDR3 has 18 residues. Per the germline V gene, CDR1 is MNHEY and CDR2 is SVGEGT. Between the trimmed V and J ends, which lost 6 bases and 0 bases, there was a span of 24 bases. The CDR3 sequence is CASSQTPTHYRDSYEQYV. The CDR3 bases are TGTGCCAGCAGCCAAACGCCGACCCACTACAGGGACTCCTACGAGCAGTACGTC.

This clonotype was seen a handful of times. The chain employs TRBV5-1 and TRBJ2-3; TRBD1 matches 9 bases. Trimming at V came to 4 bases and at J to 4 bases, leaving 7 bases not matched to a gene. Germline V gene data show CDR1 as SGHRS and CDR2 as YFSETQ. The CDR3 is 15 amino acids. The CDR3 nucleotides are TGCGCCAGCAGCCCCCGGGACAGGGATGCAGATACGCAGTATTTT. Translation gives CASSPRDRDADTQYF.

This clonotype was counted only a few times. The chain uses TRBV6-1 and TRBJ1-2, with TRBD1 identical over 10 bases. The CDR3 runs to 17 residues. Germline loops: CDR1 MNHNS, CDR2 SASEGT. V lost 5 bases, J lost 6 bases, and 15 bases stayed unmatched. CDR3 in amino acids: CASSYRQGARVAHGYTF. Here the CDR3 DNA reads TGTGCCAGCAGTTACAGACAGGGGGCACGAGTGGCGCATGGCTACACCTTC.

This clonotype was detected ten times or more. The CDR3 coding sequence is TGTGCCAGCAGTCCGAGACAGTCCTCAGAGACCCAGTACTTC. Amino acid sequence: CASSPRQSSETQYF. V usage is TRBV28 and J usage is TRBJ2-5; D might be TRBD1 (5 bases). Trimming left V 5 bases short and J 4 bases short, with 14 bases between. The CDR3 runs to 14 residues. CDR1 and CDR2 from the germline V gene are MDHEN and SYDVKM. Based on the CDR3 plus reference TRBV28 and TRBJ2-5, the full variable domain is DVKVTQSSRYLVKRTGEKVFLECVQDMDHENMFWYRQDPGLGLRLIYFSYDVKMKEKGDIPEGYSVSREKKERFSLILESASTNQTSMYLCASSPRQSSETQYFGPGTRLLVL.

This clonotype was detected a few times. This chain connects TRBV5-1 to TRBJ2-7; D gene uncertain. The CDR3 is made up of 14 amino acids. Per the germline V gene, CDR1 is SGHRS and CDR2 is YFSETQ. CDR3 residues: CASSLGVGSEEKGV. The CDR3 bases are TGCGCCAGCAGCTTGGGCGTAGGGTCAGAGGAGAAAGGTGTC.

This clonotype was seen ten or more times. J is TRBJ1-2 and V is TRBV12-3 or TRBV12-4, with 7 positions matching TRBD1. The CDR3 runs to 15 residues. The junction had 12 bases not matched to a gene; V was cut back by 5 bases and J by 6 bases. The CDR3 loop reads CASSPEMTGRHGYTF. The CDR3 bases are TGTGCCAGCAGTCCCGAAATGACAGGGCGTCATGGCTACACCTTC.

Many counts were recorded for this clonotype. The chain links TRBV20-1 to TRBJ2-1; D is possibly TRBD2 (6 bases). CDR3 size: 14 residues. Trimming cost V 2 bases and J 7 bases, with 15 bases left between them. Germline V gene sequence: CDR1 DFQATT, CDR2 SNEGSKA (reference sequence). In DNA, the CDR3 is TGCAGTGCTAGATTTGGGGAGGCTTTGAATGAGCAGTTCTTC. Amino acid sequence: CSARFGEALNEQFF.

This clonotype occurred a few times. This may be a read error, as it is one base from a much larger clone. The chain recombines TRBV2 with TRBJ2-2; D is ambiguous. The length of the CDR3 is 11 residues. Germline values: CDR1 SNHLY, CDR2 FYNNEI. Here the CDR3 DNA reads TGTGTCAGCAGTCTGACCGGGGAGCTGTTTTTT. Amino acid sequence: CVSSLTGELFF.

This clonotype occurred a few times. The V call is TRBV6-5, the J call TRBJ1-1; no definite D call. This CDR3 has 16 amino acids. Trimming left V 3 bases short and J 2 bases short, with 16 bases between. Germline-derived CDR1 and CDR2 are MNHEY and SVGAGI. In nucleotides, the CDR3 is TGTGCCAGCAGTTATGCCAGGACCCTAGGCAACACTGAAGCTTTCTTT. Translating gives CASSYARTLGNTEAFF.

This clonotype occurred a few times. V is TRBV2 and J is TRBJ1-6; no clear D. CDR1 is SNHLY, CDR2 FYNNEI, per germline. The CDR3 spans 12 residues. The V gene lost 6 bases and the J gene lost 9 bases, with 9 bases spanning the gap. As DNA, the CDR3 is TGTGCCAGCAGCCAAGAGCGTTCACCCCTCCACTTT. As protein: CASSQERSPLHF.

This clonotype was recorded at least ten times. The J gene is TRBJ2-5, the V gene TRBV3-1, with 9 bases aligning to TRBD2. V trimming: 1 base; J trimming: 5 bases; junction bases outside the gene matches: 2. This CDR3 spans 14 amino acids. Germline V CDR1 and CDR2: LGHDT, YNNKEL (reference sequence). CDR3 DNA: TGTGCCAGCAGCCAAGTAGCGGGGGACGAGACCCAGTACTTC. Translating it yields CASSQVAGDETQYF.

The table lists this clonotype with many counts. This rearrangement joins TRBV2 to TRBJ1-5; 7 bases match TRBD1. CDR1 is SNHLY and CDR2 is FYNNEI in the germline V gene. The CDR3 has 14 amino acids. Losses at the gene ends were 5 bases for V and 7 bases for J; bases not matched to a gene: 8. The CDR3 sequence is CASSTDRVRQPQHF. Here the CDR3 DNA reads TGTGCCAGCAGTACTGACAGGGTGCGGCAGCCCCAGCATTTT.

This clonotype was counted at least ten times. The chain uses TRBV29-1 and TRBJ2-1; perhaps D is TRBD1 or TRBD2 (5 bases each). V was trimmed by 5 bases and J by 8 bases, leaving 13 bases between them. The CDR3 is 12 residues long. Germline V lookup: CDR1 SQVTM, CDR2 ANQGSEA. CDR3 DNA: TGCAGCGTTTTTGGGGGTGGCGATGAGCAGTTCTTC. Translation gives CSVFGGGDEQFF.

In its sample, this clonotype was seen a few times. The chain combines TRBV19 with TRBJ2-1, with 11 bases identical to TRBD2. Losses at the gene ends were 7 bases for V and 10 bases for J; bases not matched to a gene: 12. CDR1 LNHDA and CDR2 SQIVND come from the germline V gene (reference sequence). The CDR3 consists of 15 residues. The CDR3 region is CASNHRSGGAVEQFF. The CDR3 DNA is TGTGCCAGTAACCATCGTAGCGGGGGGGCCGTCGAGCAGTTCTTC.

This clonotype showed up many times. The chain uses TRBV5-1 and TRBJ2-1; TRBD1 matches at 11 bases. CDR1 and CDR2 (germline): SGHRS, YFSETQ. Unmatched junction bases numbered 11, after V lost 6 bases and J lost 9 bases. CDR3 size: 15 residues. For the CDR3, the DNA is TGCGCCAGCACCCCCGGACAGGGGGCTTCTACTGAGCAGTTCTTC. Its protein is CASTPGQGASTEQFF.

This clonotype occurred a few times. The chain uses TRBV20-1 and TRBJ2-3, with 9 bases identical to TRBD1. CDR3 length equals 15 residues. Germline trimming cut 0 bases from V and 3 bases from J; bases unmatched to any gene: 4. Germline V lookup: CDR1 DFQATT, CDR2 SNEGSKA (reference sequence). In DNA form, the CDR3 reads TGCAGTGCTAGAGATTTCGGACAGGGGACAGATACGCAGTATTTT. It encodes CSARDFGQGTDTQYF.

This clonotype was seen many times. The chain has TRBV5-1 and TRBJ1-3; perhaps TRBD1 as D (6 bases). The germline V and J ends were trimmed by 0 bases and 4 bases, with 8 bases remaining between them. Germline values: CDR1 SGHRS, CDR2 YFSETQ. CDR3 length: 14 residues. This CDR3 is CASSLGTAGNTIYF. The DNA for the CDR3 is TGCGCCAGCAGCTTGGGGACAGCAGGAAACACCATATATTTT.

This CDR3 reads CASSIRTSGGDSYNEQFF. The CDR3 DNA reads TGTGCCAGTAGTATCCGGACTAGCGGGGGGGACTCCTACAATGAGCAGTTCTTC. This chain connects TRBV19 to TRBJ2-1; 15 bases are shared with TRBD2. Trimming cost V 3 bases and J 0 bases; bases outside gene matches: 3. This CDR3 has 18 amino acids. Germline V gene data show CDR1 as LNHDA and CDR2 as SQIVND (reference sequence). The variable domain in full, completed from reference TRBV19 and TRBJ2-1, reads DGGITQSPKYLFRKEGQNVTLSCEQNLNHDAMYWYRQDPGQGLRLIYYSQIVNDFQKGDIAEGYSVSREKKESFPLTVTSAQKNPTAFYLCASSIRTSGGDSYNEQFFGPGTRLTVL.

The V and J genes are TRBV12-3 or TRBV12-4 and TRBJ1-1; maybe TRBD1 (6 bases). Trimming stripped 3 bases from V and 4 bases from J, with 12 bases between. CDR3 size: 14 residues. The CDR3: CASSLAGAGTEAFF. CDR3 in DNA: TGTGCCAGCAGTTTGGCGGGGGCGGGCACTGAAGCTTTCTTT.

The chain uses TRBV6-6 and TRBJ2-5, with 9 bases that match TRBD1. The trim removed 6 bases at V and 5 bases at J, leaving 10 bases unmatched. Germline V lookup: CDR1 MNHNY, CDR2 SVGAGI (reference sequence). The CDR3 sequence is 15 residues long. The CDR3 sequence is CASRNGQGLAETQYF. The CDR3, as DNA: TGTGCCAGCAGGAACGGACAGGGGTTGGCGGAGACCCAGTACTTC.

This clonotype was recorded at least ten times. This rearrangement joins TRBV11-2 to TRBJ1-1; D is ambiguous. Germline values: CDR1 SGHAT, CDR2 FQNNGV. V shed 5 bases and J shed 6 bases, with 25 bases lying between them. The length of the CDR3 is 17 residues. The CDR3, as DNA: TGTGCCAGCAGCGTCCGCGATGTGGGAGGGAGAATCTCTGAAGCTTTCTTT. Translation gives CASSVRDVGGRISEAFF.

This clonotype was detected only a few times. The rearrangement uses TRBV10-3 and TRBJ2-7; D call uncertain. The ends were cut back, 0 bases at V and 3 bases at J, with 15 bases in the middle. The CDR3 spans 16 residues. CDR1 and CDR2 (germline): ENHRY, SYGVKD. CDR3 in DNA: TGTGCCATCAGTGAGTCACCATCGACGGTTCTCTACGAGCAGTACGTC. Its translation: CAISESPSTVLYEQYV.

In this sample, this clonotype turned up a few times. The J gene is TRBJ2-1, the V gene TRBV7-7, with D hard to call. V was clipped by 0 bases and J by 10 bases, with 10 bases between them. This CDR3 region has 13 residues. CDR1 and CDR2 from the germline V gene are SSHAT and FNYEAQ (reference sequence). CDR3 in DNA: TGTGCCAGCAGCTTAGCCCTTTGGCGGGAGCAGTTCTTC. Its protein is CASSLALWREQFF.